This T cell receptor (beta chain) was captured by sequencing in a study of blood T cell repertoires in COVID-19. Study information: COVID-19 samples, acute and convalescent, were from the United States, Italy and Spain. Sample material is recorded as cDNA or gDNA derived from T cells, B-cell-depleted T cells, or PBMCs.

In the original workflow: Amplification with reference gene primers provided the estimates of nucleated cell counts. The method was immunoSEQ multiplex PCR; TCRdb's version includes in-frame clones alone and lacks a portion of them. Clone size and V and J calls were adopted from that table, with D and trimming inferred from the DNA. This sample has about 200,000 clones, with approximately 81% found just once. Germline V gene data show CDR1 as ENHRY and CDR2 as SYGVKD. The V and J ends lost 6 bases and 0 bases, in that order; junction bases with no gene match: 6. This CDR3 has 16 residues. The sequencing sample was made of peripheral blood. The source of this sequence is a woman aged 80 or older with acute or convalescent COVID-19. This chain uses TRBV10-3 with TRBJ2-2; TRBD2 aligns across 8 bases. The CDR3: CAISEILAANTGELFF. The CDR3 nucleotides are TGTGCCATCAGCGAGATACTAGCGGCGAACACCGGGGAGCTGTTTTTT.